This T cell receptor (beta chain) derives from a study of blood T cells in healthy people across ages. Study-wide background: Template switching retrieved approximately one barcoded beta molecule for each two T cells. General study points: From one million sequenced T cells, diversity estimates were lower bounds.

Trimming shortened V by 6 bases and J by 0 bases, and 16 bases separated the two germline ends. There are 16 residues in the CDR3. Germline CDR1 SGHDT, CDR2 YYEEEE. A J-beta primer mix and a sample-barcoded 5' primer were used in a second PCR of about 7 to 12 cycles. TCRdb re-called the 5' RACE reads through MiXCR, storing one row per CDR3 protein. The sample lists 1.5 million to 2 million distinct CDR3 sequences, under 30% occurring once. This clonotype was observed a few times. Its antigen is unknown. Donors ranged from 6 to 90 years old and were healthy Caucasians in Russia. Peripheral blood samples of 9 to 10 milliliters were drawn from each donor.

This chain joins TRBV5-6 and TRBJ2-1; tentative D call: TRBD1 (6 bases). The sequenced sample was blood. This clonotype originated in a woman in her 30s in good health. The CDR3 region is CASTPTWGLSYNEQFF. Written as DNA, the CDR3 is TGTGCCAGCACCCCAACGTGGGGGCTCTCCTACAATGAGCAGTTCTTC.